This T cell receptor (beta chain) comes out of a study of blood T cells in healthy people across ages. A minimum of 5.5 micrograms of total RNA was extracted per sample. A second PCR of about 6 to 11 cycles used a sample-barcoded 5' primer and a J-beta primer mix. MiXCR, run by TCRdb on the 5' RACE reads, gives a single entry per CDR3 protein. This sample has about 1,000,000 distinct CDR3 sequences; around 43% occur once, and the top ten carry 18%. In its sample, this clonotype was seen a few times. The V end was cut by 9 bases, the J end by 0 bases, with 14 bases between. This CDR3 comprises 14 residues. CDR1 SNHLY and CDR2 FYNNEI come from the germline V gene.

Material for sequencing was blood. This TCR derives from a woman in her fifties or sixties in good health. This sequence joins TRBV2 and TRBJ2-5; a possible D gene is TRBD1 (5 bases). For the CDR3, the DNA is TGTGCCAGGGGCAGGGCCGAGTACCAAGAGACCCAGTACTTC. This codes for CARGRAEYQETQYF.